Ten or more counts support the clone carrying this TCR beta chain. This sample was taken from a study of breast tumors, draining lymph nodes, adjacent tissues. TCRdb re-analysed the multiplex PCR reads in MiXCR, keeping a single row per CDR3 protein. The table includes about 300,000 distinct CDR3 sequences, over 30% detected once. Axillary draining lymph nodes of breast cancer patients supplied the node samples. This clonotype was sampled from a female donor with breast cancer. Some clones in this sample may be carry-over from other donors' samples. Source material: axillary lymph node tissue.

CDR3 loop: CASSHGGHDEQYF. The DNA for the CDR3 is TGCGCCAGCAGTCATGGAGGTCACGACGAGCAGTACTTC. The chain uses TRBV10-2 and TRBJ2-7, with D maybe TRBD2 (5 bases). CDR1 WSHSY and CDR2 SAAADI come from the germline V gene. The ends were cut back, 5 bases at V and 5 bases at J, with 13 bases in the middle. CDR3 length: 13 amino acids.